Presented here are 4 T cell receptor beta chains from one specimen sequenced in a study of cytomegalovirus exposure and HLA in healthy donors. Primers for the PCR totalled 60 Vbeta and 13 Jbeta. Here immunoSEQ multiplex PCR was the method, and the copy in TCRdb shows in-frame clones only, minus some. The sample lists over 60,000 clones; 65% to 85% were seen once. Material: PBMCs. Source of these receptors: a man in his 70s in good health and CMV-seronegative.

The CDR3, as DNA: TGTGCCAGCAGCTTAGTCGGACAGGGCTACGAGCAGTACTTC. It is translated as CASSLVGQGYEQYF. V and J are TRBV11-2 and TRBJ2-7; 8 bases agree with TRBD1. V trimming: 1 base; J trimming: 3 bases; junction bases outside the gene matches: 2. The CDR3 runs 14 residues. Germline CDR1 reads SGHAT; CDR2 reads FQNNGV.

The chain couples TRBV7-6 to TRBJ2-1, with 9 bases aligning to TRBD2. Germline lookup yields CDR1 SGHVS and CDR2 FNYEAQ. The CDR3 sequence is 16 residues long. V lost 4 bases and J lost 7; bases outside the gene matches: 11. Here the CDR3 DNA reads TGTGCCAGCAGCTCCTCCCCGGCTAGCGGGACGAATGAGCAGTTCTTC. Residues: CASSSSPASGTNEQFF.

The chain combines TRBV29-1 with TRBJ1-5, with D uncertain. The germline gives CDR1 SQVTM, CDR2 ANQGSEA. The ends were cut back, 4 bases at V and 4 bases at J, with 11 bases in the middle. This CDR3 contains 13 residues. Here the CDR3 DNA reads TGCAGCGTTGCCGAGGGTCGAAATCAGCCCCAGCATTTT. Its protein is CSVAEGRNQPQHF.

This clone was seen a single time. The rearrangement joins TRBV30 to TRBJ2-7; TRBD1 is a possible D gene (6 bases). Trimming removed 7 bases at V and 4 bases at J, with 20 bases between. CDR1 and CDR2 (germline): GTSNPN, SVGIG (reference sequence). This CDR3 comprises 14 residues. The CDR3 spells CASSGIQGQYEQYF. Here the CDR3 DNA reads TGTGCCTCGTCAGGGATACAGGGTCAGTACGAGCAGTACTTC.